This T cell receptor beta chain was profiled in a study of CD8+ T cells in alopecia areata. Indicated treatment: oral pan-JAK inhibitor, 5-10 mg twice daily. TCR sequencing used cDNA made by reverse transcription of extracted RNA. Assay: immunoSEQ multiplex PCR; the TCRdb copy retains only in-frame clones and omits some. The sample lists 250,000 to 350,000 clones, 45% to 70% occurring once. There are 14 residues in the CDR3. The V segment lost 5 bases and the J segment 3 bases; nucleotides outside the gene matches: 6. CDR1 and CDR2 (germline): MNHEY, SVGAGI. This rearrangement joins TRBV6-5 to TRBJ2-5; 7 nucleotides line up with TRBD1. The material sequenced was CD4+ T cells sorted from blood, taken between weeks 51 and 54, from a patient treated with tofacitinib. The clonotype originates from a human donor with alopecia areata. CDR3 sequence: CASSRRTGEETQYF. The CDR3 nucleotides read TGTGCCAGCAGTAGGCGGACAGGAGAAGAGACCCAGTACTTC.